Sequencing of this TCR beta chain was carried out in a study of molecular identifiers for immune sequencing clone quantification. Study background: In replicates, the authors split RNA from roughly 18,000 or 92,000 naive CD8 cells five ways and sequenced four.

This clonotype was detected a few times. No antigen is known for it. The CD8+CD4-CCR7+CD45RA+ phenotype defined the sorted naive CD8 T cells. Previously described methods and listed TCR primers were employed for the bulk TCR libraries. TCRdb processed the PCR reads anew with MiXCR; each CDR3 protein has one entry. The repertoire consists of 600,000 to 650,000 distinct CDR3 sequences, with around 20% occurring once and the leading ten covering 0.75% to 0.95%. Broader study findings: Highly expanded clone sizes could end up underestimated if a barcode were shared by identical TCR molecules.

The CDR3 contains 13 residues. The V end was cut by 5 bases, the J end by 4 bases, with 12 bases between. V is TRBV12-3 or TRBV12-4 and J is TRBJ2-7; D gene unclear. Sequencing was performed on naive CD8+ T cells from blood, with Jurkat cell RNA spiked in. Noted subset: FACS-sorted CD8+CD4-CCR7+CD45RA+ naive T cells. The sequence came from a human donor in good health. Some libraries in this study had Jurkat cell RNA spiked in. The CDR3 loop reads CASSPLNGYEQYF. As DNA, the CDR3 is TGTGCCAGCAGTCCCCTCAATGGGTACGAGCAGTACTTC.